This TCR beta chain was retrieved from a study of cytomegalovirus exposure and HLA in healthy donors. Study results and caveats: Exclusion as indistinguishable affected some V segments, including TRBV6-2 and TRBV6-3.

In the PCR, 60 Vbeta and 13 Jbeta primers were used. The table came from immunoSEQ multiplex PCR; TCRdb's copy has only in-frame clones and leaves some out. The table has more than 150,000 clones, around 80% seen once. With respect to this clone: What it recognizes is unknown. The same CDR3 arises from other DNA sequences in this sample as well.

Sampled while nominally healthy, donors likely had unrecorded immune exposures. Germline values: CDR1 MNHEY, CDR2 SVGAGI. J was trimmed by 3 bases and V by 4 bases; bases with no gene match: 2. This CDR3 region has 14 residues. The chain uses TRBV6-5 and TRBJ1-3; TRBD1 matches 8 bases. The receptor was isolated from a man aged 18 to 35 in good health and CMV-seronegative. The sequencing sample was made of PBMCs. CDR3 region: CASSSTGVGNTIYF. The CDR3 DNA sequence: TGTGCCAGCAGTTCGACAGGGGTTGGAAACACCATATATTTT.